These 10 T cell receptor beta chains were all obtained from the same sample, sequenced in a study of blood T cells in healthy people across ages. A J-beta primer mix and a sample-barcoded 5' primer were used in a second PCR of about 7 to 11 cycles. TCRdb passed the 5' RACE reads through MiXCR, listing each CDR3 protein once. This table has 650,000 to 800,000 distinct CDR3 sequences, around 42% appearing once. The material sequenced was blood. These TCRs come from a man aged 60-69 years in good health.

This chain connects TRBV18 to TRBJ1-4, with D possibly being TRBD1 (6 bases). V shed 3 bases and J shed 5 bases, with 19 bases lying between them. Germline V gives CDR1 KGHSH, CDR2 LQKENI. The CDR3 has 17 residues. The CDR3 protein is CASSPRQPQGSNEKLFF. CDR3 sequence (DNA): TGTGCCAGCTCACCGCGACAGCCACAGGGATCGAATGAAAAACTGTTTTTT.

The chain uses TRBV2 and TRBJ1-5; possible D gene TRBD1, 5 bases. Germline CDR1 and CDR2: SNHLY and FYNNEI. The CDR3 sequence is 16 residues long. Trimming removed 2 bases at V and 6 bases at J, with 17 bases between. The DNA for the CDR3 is TGTGCCAGCAGTGAAAGGGGTCCGGGGTTATCTCAGCCCCAGCATTTT. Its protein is CASSERGPGLSQPQHF. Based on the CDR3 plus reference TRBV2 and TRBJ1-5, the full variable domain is EPEVTQTPSHQVTQMGQEVILRCVPISNHLYFYWYRQILGQKVEFLVSFYNNEISEKSEIFDDQFSVERPDGSNFTLKIRSTKLEDSAMYFCASSERGPGLSQPQHFGDGTRLSIL.

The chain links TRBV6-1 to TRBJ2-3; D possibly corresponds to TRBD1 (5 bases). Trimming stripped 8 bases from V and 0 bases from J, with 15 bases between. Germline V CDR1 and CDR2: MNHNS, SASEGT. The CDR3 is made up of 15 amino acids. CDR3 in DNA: TGTGCCAGCGGATCAGGGCCCCGGAGCACAGATACGCAGTATTTT. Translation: CASGSGPRSTDTQYF.

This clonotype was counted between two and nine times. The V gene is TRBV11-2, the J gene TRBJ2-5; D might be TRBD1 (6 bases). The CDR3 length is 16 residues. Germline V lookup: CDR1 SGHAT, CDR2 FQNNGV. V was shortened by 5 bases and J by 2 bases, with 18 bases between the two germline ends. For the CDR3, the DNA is TGTGCCAGCAGCCACCCTACAGGGATCCGTCAAGAGACCCAGTACTTC. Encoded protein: CASSHPTGIRQETQYF.

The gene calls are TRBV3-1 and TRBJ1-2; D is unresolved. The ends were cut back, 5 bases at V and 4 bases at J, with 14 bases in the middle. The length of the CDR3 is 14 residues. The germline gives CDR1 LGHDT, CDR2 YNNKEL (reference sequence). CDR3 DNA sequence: TGTGCCAGCAGCTCACTAGACTCAAGCTATGGCTACACCTTC. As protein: CASSSLDSSYGYTF.

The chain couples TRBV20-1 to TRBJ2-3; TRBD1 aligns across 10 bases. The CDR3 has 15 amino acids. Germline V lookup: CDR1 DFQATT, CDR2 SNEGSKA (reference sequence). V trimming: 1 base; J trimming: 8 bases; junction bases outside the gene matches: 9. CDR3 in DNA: TGCAGTGCTAGAGGGACAGGGGGGCTTTTAGGTACGCAGTATTTT. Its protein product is CSARGTGGLLGTQYF.

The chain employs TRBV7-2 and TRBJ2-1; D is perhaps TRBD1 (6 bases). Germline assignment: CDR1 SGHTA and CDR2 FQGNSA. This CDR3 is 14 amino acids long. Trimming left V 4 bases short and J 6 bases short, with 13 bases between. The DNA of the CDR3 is TGTGCCAGCAGCTGGGGCGGACAGCTCAATGAGCAGTTCTTC. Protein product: CASSWGGQLNEQFF.

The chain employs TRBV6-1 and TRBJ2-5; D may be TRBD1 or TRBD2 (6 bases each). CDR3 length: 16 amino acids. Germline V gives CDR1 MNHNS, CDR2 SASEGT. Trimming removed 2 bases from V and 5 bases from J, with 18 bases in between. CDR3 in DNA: TGTGCCAGCAGTGAATTTAGGCAGGGGAGGACGGAGACCCAGTACTTC. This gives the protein CASSEFRQGRTETQYF.

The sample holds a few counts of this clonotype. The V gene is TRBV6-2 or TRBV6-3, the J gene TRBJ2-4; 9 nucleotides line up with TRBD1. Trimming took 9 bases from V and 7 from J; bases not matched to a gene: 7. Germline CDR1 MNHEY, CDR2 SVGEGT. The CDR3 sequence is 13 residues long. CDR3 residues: CARLQGARNIQYF. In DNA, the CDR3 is TGTGCCAGACTACAGGGGGCGCGGAACATTCAGTACTTC.

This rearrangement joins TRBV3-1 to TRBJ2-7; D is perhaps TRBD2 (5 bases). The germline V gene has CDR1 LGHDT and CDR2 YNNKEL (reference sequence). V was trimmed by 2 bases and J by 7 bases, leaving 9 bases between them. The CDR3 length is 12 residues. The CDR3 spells CASSQYSGEQYF. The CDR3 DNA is TGTGCCAGCAGCCAATATTCGGGAGAGCAGTACTTC.